These 17 T cell receptor beta chains originate from one sample sequenced in a study of CD8+CD57+ T cells in acquired aplastic anemia. Selection for sequencing was limited to patients who had shown CD8+CD57+ cell expansion by flow cytometry. Profiles of TCR beta VDJ and CDR3 were generated from a genomic DNA template. TCRdb reprocessed the reads via MiXCR and lists one record per CDR3 protein. Here the sample spans 160,000 or so distinct CDR3 sequences, around half being singletons. The sequencing input was sorted CD4+, CD8+, or CD8+CD57+ T cells (not recorded which) from PBMCs. These receptors originate from a human donor with aplastic anemia.

This clonotype was found a few times. This chain links TRBV20-1 with TRBJ2-1; 10 nucleotides agree with TRBD2. The J segment lost 4 bases and the V segment lost 1 base, leaving 4 bases of the junction unmatched. Germline CDR1 DFQATT, CDR2 SNEGSKA (reference sequence). The CDR3 runs 15 residues. The CDR3 nucleotides read TGCAGTGCTAGAGGGACTAGCGGACGTTACAATGAGCAGTTCTTC. Its translation is CSARGTSGRYNEQFF.

The rearrangement uses TRBV20-1 and TRBJ2-5, with D tentatively TRBD1 or TRBD2 (5 bases each). CDR1 DFQATT and CDR2 SNEGSKA come from the germline V gene (reference sequence). Trimming took off 0 bases at V and 3 bases at J, with 11 bases between the two ends. The CDR3 contains 14 residues. This CDR3 is CSARDAGREETQYF. The DNA for the CDR3 is TGCAGTGCTAGAGATGCGGGCAGGGAAGAGACCCAGTACTTC.

As to this clonotype: A much more abundant neighbour one base away suggests this may be a read error. The rearrangement links TRBV9 to TRBJ2-7; no clear D gene. Germline V lookup: CDR1 SGDLS, CDR2 YYNGEE. The CDR3 covers 15 residues. CDR3 in DNA: TGTGCCGGCAGCCCCCACCAGGTTAGTTCTGACGAGCAGTACTTC. Translation gives CAGSPHQVSSDEQYF.

This clonotype has at least ten counts. The gene calls are TRBV20-1 and TRBJ1-3; D perhaps matches TRBD1 (5 bases). The length of the CDR3 is 17 residues. Per germline, CDR1 DFQATT and CDR2 SNEGSKA (reference sequence). V gave up 4 bases and J gave up 0 bases, with 19 bases separating them. The CDR3 DNA sequence: TGCAGTGCTATCCCAGCCGGGACCGCACTCTCTGGAAACACCATATATTTT. Protein: CSAIPAGTALSGNTIYF.

The table lists this clonotype with many counts. J is TRBJ1-3 and V is TRBV7-6, with D unresolved. CDR3 length: 15 residues. Germline CDR1 reads SGHVS; CDR2 reads FNYEAQ. With 5 bases removed from V and 2 bases from J, the gap between germline ends came to 13 bases. CDR3 amino acids: CASSRAGSPGNTIYF. CDR3 coding DNA: TGTGCCAGCAGCCGGGCCGGTTCGCCTGGAAACACCATATATTTT.

In this sample, this clonotype turned up many times. J is TRBJ2-5 and V is TRBV19, with D hard to call. CDR1 and CDR2 from the germline V gene are LNHDA and SQIVND (reference sequence). The CDR3 is made up of 13 amino acids. V was pared by 5 bases and J by 7 bases, with 14 bases between. CDR3 amino acids: CASSSATWATQYF. In DNA, the CDR3 is TGTGCCAGTAGTTCGGCTACGTGGGCGACCCAGTACTTC. The full variable domain, in which reference TRBV19 and TRBJ2-5 provide the parts outside the CDR3, is DGGITQSPKYLFRKEGQNVTLSCEQNLNHDAMYWYRQDPGQGLRLIYYSQIVNDFQKGDIAEGYSVSREKKESFPLTVTSAQKNPTAFYLCASSSATWATQYFGPGTRLLVL.

This chain joins TRBV5-4 and TRBJ2-1; 7 bases map to TRBD2. CDR1 SGHNT and CDR2 YYREEE come from the germline V gene (reference sequence). The J segment lost 1 base and the V segment lost 0 bases, leaving 4 bases of the junction unmatched. This CDR3 is built from 16 residues. CDR3 loop: CASSLGLAGSYNEQFF. The CDR3 nucleotides are TGTGCCAGCAGCTTGGGACTAGCAGGGTCCTACAATGAGCAGTTCTTC.

The V call is TRBV29-1, the J call TRBJ2-7, with 11 bases matching TRBD2. CDR1 is SQVTM and CDR2 is ANQGSEA in the germline V gene. This CDR3 has 15 residues. V shed 8 bases and J 0 bases; nucleotides not matched to a gene: 9. The CDR3 protein is CSIQGTSGNSYEQYF. The CDR3 nucleotides are TGCAGCATACAAGGGACTAGCGGAAACTCCTACGAGCAGTACTTC.

The J gene is TRBJ1-1, the V gene TRBV11-1; D may be TRBD1 (5 bases). CDR1 and CDR2 from the germline V gene are SGHAT and FQDESV (reference sequence). With 4 bases removed from V and 1 base from J, the gap between germline ends came to 13 bases. The CDR3 contains 15 residues. CDR3 protein: CASSSRQRENTEAFF. The DNA for the CDR3 is TGTGCCAGCAGCTCCAGACAGCGAGAGAACACTGAAGCTTTCTTT.

This clonotype occurred many times. This chain links TRBV9 with TRBJ2-1; D is possibly TRBD2 (6 bases). The CDR3 runs to 15 residues. V lost 3 bases and J lost 1, with 11 bases in between. Germline V gene sequence: CDR1 SGDLS, CDR2 YYNGEE. Here the CDR3 reads CASSGGDSSYNEQFF. CDR3 coding DNA: TGTGCCAGCAGCGGGGGGGACTCTTCCTACAATGAGCAGTTCTTC.

This clonotype came up many times. The chain couples TRBV5-1 to TRBJ2-2; 8 nucleotides agree with TRBD1. With V trimmed by 2 bases and J by 5 bases, 8 bases remained unmatched. The CDR3 extends over 16 amino acids. Per the germline V gene, CDR1 is SGHRS and CDR2 is YFSETQ. CDR3 amino acids: CASSFRGQAGTGELFF. In DNA form, the CDR3 reads TGCGCCAGCAGCTTTAGGGGACAGGCGGGGACCGGGGAGCTGTTTTTT.

V usage is TRBV5-1 and J usage is TRBJ1-2, with 7 bases matching TRBD1. CDR3 length: 14 residues. Germline CDR1 reads SGHRS; CDR2 reads YFSETQ. The trim removed 3 bases at V and 6 bases at J, leaving 8 bases unmatched. The CDR3: CASSSRQGGDGYTF. Written as DNA, the CDR3 is TGCGCCAGCAGCTCGAGACAGGGTGGGGATGGCTACACCTTC.

The chain uses TRBV5-1 and TRBJ1-2, with D perhaps matching TRBD1 (6 bases). The CDR3 totals 13 residues. Germline V gene sequence: CDR1 SGHRS, CDR2 YFSETQ. V lost 5 bases to trimming and J lost 3 bases, with 11 bases between them. DNA of the CDR3: TGCGCCAGCAGGGACGACAGGTACTATGGCTACACCTTC. This gives the protein CASRDDRYYGYTF.

The chain joins TRBV5-1 to TRBJ1-4, with D perhaps matching TRBD1 (5 bases). Germline assignment: CDR1 SGHRS and CDR2 YFSETQ. V gave up 5 bases and J gave up 3 bases, with 20 bases separating them. This CDR3 has 17 amino acids. CDR3 protein: CASRGTMGGRANEKLFF. CDR3 nucleotide sequence: TGCGCCAGCAGGGGGACGATGGGGGGACGGGCTAATGAAAAACTGTTTTTT.

This clonotype appeared many times. The CDR3 sequence is CASSPRTNNEQFF. DNA for the CDR3: TGTGCCAGCAGCCCGCGGACAAACAATGAGCAGTTCTTC. This sequence joins TRBV7-2 and TRBJ2-1; D perhaps matches TRBD1 (5 bases). V lost 5 bases, J lost 5 bases, and 10 bases lay in between. This CDR3 contains 13 residues. Germline V lookup: CDR1 SGHTA, CDR2 FQGNSA.

The V call is TRBV7-9, the J call TRBJ1-6; 10 bases are a match to TRBD1. The ends lost 5 bases at V and 8 bases at J; junction bases unmatched: 6. There are 15 residues in the CDR3. Germline-derived CDR1 and CDR2 are SEHNR and FQNEAQ (reference sequence). CDR3 in amino acids: CASSPPGTGDSPLHF. The CDR3 region has the DNA TGTGCCAGCAGCCCCCCAGGGACAGGGGATTCACCCCTCCACTTT.

This chain uses TRBV10-3 with TRBJ1-4; 9 bases are a match to TRBD1. This CDR3 has 14 residues. V was clipped by 11 bases and J by 11 bases; unmatched bases: 15. Germline loops: CDR1 ENHRY, CDR2 SYGVKD. CDR3 loop: CALRQGGTLEKLFF. The CDR3 nucleotides are TGTGCCCTACGACAGGGGGGAACCTTGGAGAAACTGTTTTTT.